This TCR beta chain was identified during a study of blood T cells in healthy people across ages. Study summary: The capture of about one barcoded beta molecule per two T cells was achieved by template switching.

Findings and limits, study-wide: Unknown donor CMV status possibly confounded expanded clonotype changes. Donors of long life had a larger count of naive CD4+ cells and greater diversity than aged donors.

This CDR3 comprises 14 residues. Deletions cut 1 base from V and 5 bases from J, with 9 bases between. Sample-barcoded 5' priming and a J-beta primer mix drove a second PCR of about 7 to 12 cycles. Each CDR3 protein gets one entry after TCRdb re-called the 5' RACE reads with MiXCR. The sample comprises some 730,000 distinct CDR3 sequences, about a fifth of which are singletons, and approximately 20% rests with the top ten. Researchers isolated at least 6 million PBMCs per sample. About this clonotype itself: Its antigen remains unknown.

This chain joins TRBV12-3 or TRBV12-4 and TRBJ2-4, with D possibly TRBD1 on 5 matching bases. The sequence was obtained from a man between 65 and 85 years old in good health. Specimen: blood. CDR3 sequence (DNA): TGTGCCAGCAGTTTAGGCAGGGCTCAAAACATTCAGTACTTC. Translating gives CASSLGRAQNIQYF.